This T cell receptor (beta chain) was profiled in a study of T cell responses to AZD1222 COVID-19 vaccine. Study-level information: Doses given second, at about 4 or about 12 weeks, were pooled. Study-level points and caveats: It should be noted that donors were predominantly white British and more often female, and clonal diversity was possibly underestimated. Reportedly, nearly half the spike-specific TCRs target unmutated variant regions.

Regarding this clone: Its antigen remains unidentified.

Sequencing used immunoSEQ multiplex PCR; TCRdb keeps in-frame clones, though not all of them. The top ten clones hold less than 5.5% of a sample with around 160,000 clones, under 95% of them seen once. This CDR3 has 13 residues. Source: peripheral blood, taken on day 0 of AZD1222 vaccination. This sequence joins TRBV21-1 and TRBJ1-1. TRBV21-1 is listed as a pseudogene. This receptor was taken from an adult in good health. CDR3 region: CASSRIPNTEAFF. DNA of the CDR3: TGTGCCAGCAGCCGAATCCCCAACACTGAAGCTTTCTTT.